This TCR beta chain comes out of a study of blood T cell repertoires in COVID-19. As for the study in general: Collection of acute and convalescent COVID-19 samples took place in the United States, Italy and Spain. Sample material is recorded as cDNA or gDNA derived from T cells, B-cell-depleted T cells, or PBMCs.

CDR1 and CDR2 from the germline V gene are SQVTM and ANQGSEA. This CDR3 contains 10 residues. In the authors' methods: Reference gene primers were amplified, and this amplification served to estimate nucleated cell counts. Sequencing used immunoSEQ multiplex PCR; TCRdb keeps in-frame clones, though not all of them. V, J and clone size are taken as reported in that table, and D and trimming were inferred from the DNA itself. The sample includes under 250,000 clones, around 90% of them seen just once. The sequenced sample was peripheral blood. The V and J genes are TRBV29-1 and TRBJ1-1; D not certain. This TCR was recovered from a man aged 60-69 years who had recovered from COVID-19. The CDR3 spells CAGMNTEAFF. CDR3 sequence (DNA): TGCGCGGGGATGAACACTGAAGCTTTCTTT.